This TCR beta chain emerged from a study of cytomegalovirus exposure and HLA in healthy donors. Across the whole study: Early release data held 75 million to 90 million unique TCRs from HLA-typed donors.

Study outcomes and limitations: A missense variant in DCLRE1C was later tied to TCR beta V- and J-gene trimming.

Primers for the PCR totalled 60 Vbeta and 13 Jbeta. As handled by the study authors: Roughly 11 million shared chains were among 80 million or so unique TCR beta chains counted in a later analysis. Sequencing used immunoSEQ multiplex PCR; TCRdb keeps in-frame clones, though not all of them. The DNA gave D and trimming, while V, J and clone size come from that table. The data contain under 200,000 clones, 68% of them seen just once; the ten biggest clones take up approximately 1.5%. CDR3 size: 15 residues. From germline, CDR1 is MNHNS and CDR2 SASEGT. Between the trimmed V and J ends, which lost 1 base and 3 bases, there was a span of 13 bases. In the case of this clone: Its antigen is unidentified.

This clonotype was sampled from a man aged 50 to 60 in good health and CMV-seronegative. The chain recombines TRBV6-1 with TRBJ2-7; D possibly corresponds to TRBD1 (5 bases). Sequencing input: PBMCs. This CDR3 reads CASSEGQGSLYEQYF. CDR3 sequence (DNA): TGTGCCAGCAGTGAAGGGCAGGGTTCCCTCTACGAGCAGTACTTC.